This T cell receptor beta chain was profiled in a study of cytomegalovirus exposure and HLA in healthy donors. Whole-study context: Within the Caucasian-associated ancestry cluster were roughly 79% of the 398 genotyped donors. Overall study findings and caveats: Earlier results showed most TCR beta V segments being productive about 90% or about 30% of the time.

On this clone itself: The antigen is undetermined. An end of the junction does not agree with germline; a read error may underlie this.

The CDR3 is 15 amino acids. Germline V gene sequence: CDR1 SGHRS, CDR2 YFSETQ. The PCR ran on 60 Vbeta and 13 Jbeta primers. Sequencing used immunoSEQ multiplex PCR; TCRdb keeps in-frame clones, though not all of them. In the table there are 75,000 to 100,000 clones, around 81% of which are singletons. V gene TRBV5-1 combines with J gene TRBJ2-3; TRBD2 agrees at 7 bases. The clonotype was recovered from a man between 25 and 39 years old in good health and CMV-seronegative. Sequences were obtained from PBMCs. The CDR3 spells CASGLAGGSADTQYF. CDR3 bases: TGCGCCAGCGGCTTGGCCGGCGGGAGTGCGGATACGCAGTATTTT.